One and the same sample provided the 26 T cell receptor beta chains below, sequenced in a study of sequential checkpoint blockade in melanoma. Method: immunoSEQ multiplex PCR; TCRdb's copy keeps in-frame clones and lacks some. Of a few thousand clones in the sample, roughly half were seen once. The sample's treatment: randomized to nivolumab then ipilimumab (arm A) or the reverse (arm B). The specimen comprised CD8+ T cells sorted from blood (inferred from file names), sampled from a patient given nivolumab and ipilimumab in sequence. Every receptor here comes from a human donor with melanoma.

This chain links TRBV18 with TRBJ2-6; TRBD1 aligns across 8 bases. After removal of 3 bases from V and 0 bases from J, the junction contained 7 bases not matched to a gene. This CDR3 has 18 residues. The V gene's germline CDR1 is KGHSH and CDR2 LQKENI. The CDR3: CASSPQGALNSGANVLTF. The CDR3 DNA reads TGTGCCAGCTCACCGCAGGGGGCCCTAAACTCTGGGGCCAACGTCCTGACTTTC.

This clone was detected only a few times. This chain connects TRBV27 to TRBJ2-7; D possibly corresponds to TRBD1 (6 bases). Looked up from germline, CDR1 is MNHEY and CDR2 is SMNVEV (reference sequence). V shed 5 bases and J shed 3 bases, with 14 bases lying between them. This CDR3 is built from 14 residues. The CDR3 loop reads CASSQSEGVYEQYF. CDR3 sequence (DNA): TGTGCCAGCAGTCAGTCCGAGGGGGTCTACGAGCAGTACTTC.

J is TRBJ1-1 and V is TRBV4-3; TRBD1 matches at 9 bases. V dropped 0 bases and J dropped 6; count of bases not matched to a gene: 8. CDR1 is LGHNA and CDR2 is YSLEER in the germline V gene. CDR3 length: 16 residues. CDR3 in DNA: TGCGCCAGCAGCCAAGATCGTACGGGACAGGGCTCTGAAGCTTTCTTT. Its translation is CASSQDRTGQGSEAFF.

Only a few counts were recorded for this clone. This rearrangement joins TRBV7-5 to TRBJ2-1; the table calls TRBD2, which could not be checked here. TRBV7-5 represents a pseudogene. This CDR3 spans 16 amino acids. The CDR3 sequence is CASSLIGESSYNEQFF. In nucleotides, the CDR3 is TGTGCCAGCAGCTTAATTGGGGAGAGCTCCTACAATGAGCAGTTCTTC.

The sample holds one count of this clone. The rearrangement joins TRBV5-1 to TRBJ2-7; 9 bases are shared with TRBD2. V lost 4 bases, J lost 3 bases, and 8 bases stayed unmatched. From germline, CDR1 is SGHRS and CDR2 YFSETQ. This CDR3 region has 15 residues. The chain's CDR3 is CASSPWTSVNYEQYF. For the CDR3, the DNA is TGCGCCAGCAGCCCCTGGACTAGCGTCAACTACGAGCAGTACTTC. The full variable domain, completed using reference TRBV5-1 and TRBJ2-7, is KAGVTQTPRYLIKTRGQQVTLSCSPISGHRSVSWYQQTPGQGLQFLFEYFSETQRNKGNFPGRFSGRQFSNSRSEMNVSTLELGDSALYLCASSPWTSVNYEQYFGPGTRLTVT.

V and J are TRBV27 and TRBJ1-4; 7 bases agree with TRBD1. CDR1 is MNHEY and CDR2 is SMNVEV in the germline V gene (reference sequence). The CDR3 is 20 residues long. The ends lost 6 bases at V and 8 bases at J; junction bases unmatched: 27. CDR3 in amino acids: CASSYKPPGQLYAHHEKLFF. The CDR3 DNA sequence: TGTGCCAGCAGCTACAAACCCCCGGGACAGCTTTACGCCCACCACGAAAAACTGTTTTTT.

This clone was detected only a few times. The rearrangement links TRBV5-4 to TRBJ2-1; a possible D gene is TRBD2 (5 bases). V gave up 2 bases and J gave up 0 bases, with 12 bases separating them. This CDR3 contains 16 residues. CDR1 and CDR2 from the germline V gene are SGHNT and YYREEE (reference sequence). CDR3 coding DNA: TGTGCCAGCAGCTTAATTGGGGAGAGCTCCTACAATGAGCAGTTCTTC. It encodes CASSLIGESSYNEQFF.

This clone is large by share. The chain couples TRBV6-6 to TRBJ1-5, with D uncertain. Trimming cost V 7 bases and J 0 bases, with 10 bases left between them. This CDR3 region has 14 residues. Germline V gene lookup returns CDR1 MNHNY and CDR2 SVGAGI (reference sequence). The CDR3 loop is CASNTGDSNQPQHF. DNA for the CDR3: TGTGCCAGCAATACGGGTGATAGCAATCAGCCCCAGCATTTT.

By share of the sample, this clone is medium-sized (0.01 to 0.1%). The CDR3 nucleotides read TGTGCCACCAGCTCTACCTGGGGGGACAGGGGGCACGAGCAGTACTTC. Protein sequence: CATSSTWGDRGHEQYF. The chain links TRBV15 to TRBJ2-7, with 12 nucleotides matching TRBD1. Trimming cost V 5 bases and J 5 bases; bases outside gene matches: 10. Germline assignment: CDR1 LNHNV and CDR2 YYDKDF (reference sequence). The CDR3 covers 16 residues.

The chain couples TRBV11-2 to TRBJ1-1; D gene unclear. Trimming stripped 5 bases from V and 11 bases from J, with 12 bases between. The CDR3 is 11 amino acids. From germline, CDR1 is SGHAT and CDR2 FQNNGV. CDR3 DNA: TGTGCCAGCAGCACCGCCTCGCAGGCTTTCTTT. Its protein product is CASSTASQAFF.

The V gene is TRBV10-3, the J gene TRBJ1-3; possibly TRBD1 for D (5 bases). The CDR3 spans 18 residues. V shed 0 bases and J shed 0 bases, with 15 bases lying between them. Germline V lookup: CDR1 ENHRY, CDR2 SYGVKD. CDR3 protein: CAISESRVGLTSGNTIYF. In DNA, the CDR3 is TGTGCCATCAGTGAGTCGAGGGTGGGACTGACCTCTGGAAACACCATATATTTT.

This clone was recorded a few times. CDR3 in DNA: TGTGCCAGCAGCTTCGGTATCAATCAGCCCCAGCATTTT. Translated: CASSFGINQPQHF. The chain is built from TRBV7-9 and TRBJ1-5; D ambiguous. This CDR3 contains 13 residues. Germline CDR1 SEHNR, CDR2 FQNEAQ (reference sequence). Trimming removed 3 bases at V and 3 bases at J, with 6 bases between. Full variable domain (rest looked up from reference TRBV7-9 and TRBJ1-5): DTGVSQNPRHKITKRGQNVTFRCDPISEHNRLYWYRQTLGQGPEFLTYFQNEAQLEKSRLLSDRFSAERPKGSFSTLEIQRTEQGDSAMYLCASSFGINQPQHFGDGTRLSIL.

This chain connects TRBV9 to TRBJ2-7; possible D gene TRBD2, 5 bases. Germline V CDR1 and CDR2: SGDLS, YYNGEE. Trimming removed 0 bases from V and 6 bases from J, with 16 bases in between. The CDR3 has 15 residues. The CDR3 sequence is CASSVGAGRVVEQYF. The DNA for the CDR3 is TGTGCCAGCAGCGTAGGTGCGGGTCGGGTGGTCGAGCAGTACTTC.

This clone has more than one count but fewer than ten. CDR3 in DNA: TGCGCCAGCAGCCAGGTCACTAGCGGGGGAGAGACCCAGTACTTC. Protein sequence: CASSQVTSGGETQYF. The gene calls are TRBV4-3 and TRBJ2-5; 11 bases are a match to TRBD2. V shed 3 bases and J 4 bases; nucleotides not matched to a gene: 4. Germline V CDR1 and CDR2: LGHNA, YSLEER. The CDR3 spans 15 residues.

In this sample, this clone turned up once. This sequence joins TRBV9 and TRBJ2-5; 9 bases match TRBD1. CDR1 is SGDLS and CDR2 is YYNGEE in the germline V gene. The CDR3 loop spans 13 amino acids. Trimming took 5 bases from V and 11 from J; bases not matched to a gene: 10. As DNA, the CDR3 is TGTGCCAGCAGTGGGGACAGGGTGCGAGAGCAGTACTTC. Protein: CASSGDRVREQYF.

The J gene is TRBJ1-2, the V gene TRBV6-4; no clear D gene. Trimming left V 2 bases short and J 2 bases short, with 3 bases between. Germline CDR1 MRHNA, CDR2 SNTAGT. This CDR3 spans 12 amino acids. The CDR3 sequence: CASSDGNYGYTF. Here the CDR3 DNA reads TGTGCCAGCAGTGACGGCAACTATGGCTACACCTTC.

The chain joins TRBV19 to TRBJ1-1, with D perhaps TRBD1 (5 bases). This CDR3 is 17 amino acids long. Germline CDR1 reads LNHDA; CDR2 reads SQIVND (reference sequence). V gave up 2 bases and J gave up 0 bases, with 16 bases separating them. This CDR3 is CASSIRPRQPMNTEAFF. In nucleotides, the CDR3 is TGTGCCAGTAGTATAAGGCCCCGACAGCCCATGAACACTGAAGCTTTCTTT.

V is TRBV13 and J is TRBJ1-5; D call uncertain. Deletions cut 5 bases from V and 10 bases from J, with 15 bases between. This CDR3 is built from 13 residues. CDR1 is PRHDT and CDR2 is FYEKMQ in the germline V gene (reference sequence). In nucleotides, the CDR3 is TGTGCCAGCAGCCTTTCCGGCCGAGGCCCCCAGCATTTT. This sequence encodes CASSLSGRGPQHF.

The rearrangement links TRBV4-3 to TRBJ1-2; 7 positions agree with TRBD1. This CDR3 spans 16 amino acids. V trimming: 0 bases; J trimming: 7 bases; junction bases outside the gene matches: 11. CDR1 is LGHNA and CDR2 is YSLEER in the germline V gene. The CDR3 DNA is TGCGCCAGCAGCCAAGATAGTGGTGCGGCAGGGGGTGGCTACACCTTC. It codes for CASSQDSGAAGGGYTF.

CDR3 in amino acids: CASSQIPGLYYEQYF. The CDR3 bases are TGCGCCAGCAGCCAGATCCCCGGACTATACTACGAGCAGTACTTC. The chain has TRBV4-3 and TRBJ2-7; TRBD2 might be the D (6 bases). CDR3 length: 15 amino acids. Trimming shortened V by 3 bases and J by 3 bases, and 15 bases separated the two germline ends. Germline CDR1 is LGHNA and CDR2 is YSLEER.

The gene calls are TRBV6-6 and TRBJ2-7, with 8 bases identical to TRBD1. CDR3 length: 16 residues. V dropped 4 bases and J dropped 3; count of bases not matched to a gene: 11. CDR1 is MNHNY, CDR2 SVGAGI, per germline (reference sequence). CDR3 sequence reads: CASSFFPGGAGYEQYF. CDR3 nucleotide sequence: TGTGCCAGCAGTTTCTTCCCAGGGGGCGCGGGCTACGAGCAGTACTTC.

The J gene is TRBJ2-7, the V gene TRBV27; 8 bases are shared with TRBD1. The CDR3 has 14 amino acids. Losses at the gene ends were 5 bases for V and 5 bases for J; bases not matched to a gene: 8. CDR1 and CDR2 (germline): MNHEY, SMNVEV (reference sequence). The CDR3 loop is CASSPLRTGHEQYF. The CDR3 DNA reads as TGTGCCAGCAGTCCCCTCCGGACAGGGCACGAGCAGTACTTC.

CDR3 sequence reads: CASSLWTSGSNYEQYF. DNA for the CDR3: TGTGCCAGCAGTTTATGGACTAGCGGGAGTAACTACGAGCAGTACTTC. The J gene is TRBJ2-7, the V gene TRBV27, with 13 positions matching TRBD2. The CDR3 sequence is 16 residues long. J gave up 3 bases and V 1 base, and 3 bases lay outside the gene matches. Germline CDR1 MNHEY, CDR2 SMNVEV (reference sequence).

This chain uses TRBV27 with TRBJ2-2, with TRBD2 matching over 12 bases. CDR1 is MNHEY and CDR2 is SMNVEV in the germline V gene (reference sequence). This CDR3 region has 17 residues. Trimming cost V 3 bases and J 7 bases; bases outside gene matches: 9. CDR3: CASSFRLAGGPGGELFF. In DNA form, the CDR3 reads TGTGCCAGCAGTTTTAGGCTAGCGGGGGGGCCGGGCGGGGAGCTGTTTTTT.

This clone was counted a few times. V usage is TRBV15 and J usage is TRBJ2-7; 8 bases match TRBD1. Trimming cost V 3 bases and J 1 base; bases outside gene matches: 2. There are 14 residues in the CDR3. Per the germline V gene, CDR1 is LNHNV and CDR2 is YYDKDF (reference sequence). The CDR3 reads CATSSGTGSYEQYF. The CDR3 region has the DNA TGTGCCACCAGCAGCGGGACAGGTTCCTACGAGCAGTACTTC. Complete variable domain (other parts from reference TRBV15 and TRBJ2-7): DAMVIQNPRYQVTQFGKPVTLSCSQTLNHNVMYWYQQKSSQAPKLLFHYYDKDFNNEADTPDNFQSRRPNTSFCFLDIRSPGLGDTAMYLCATSSGTGSYEQYFGPGTRLTVT.

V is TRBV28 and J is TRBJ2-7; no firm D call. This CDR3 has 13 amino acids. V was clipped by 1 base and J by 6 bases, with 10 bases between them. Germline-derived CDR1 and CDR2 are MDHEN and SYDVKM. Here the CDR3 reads CASSLSGATEQYF. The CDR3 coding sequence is TGTGCCAGCAGTTTATCTGGTGCTACCGAGCAGTACTTC.